Listed below are T cell receptor beta chains from one sample, sequenced in a study of lymphopenia after photon versus proton radiotherapy. The protocol was immunoSEQ multiplex PCR, while the TCRdb copy is restricted to in-frame clones and leaves out a portion. The sample carries 50,000 to 65,000 clones, around 87% recorded once. The starting material was peripheral blood, obtained from a patient treated with proton-based radiotherapy. All receptors derive from a man older than 75 with esophageal cancer. CDR3s include the opening cysteine and the closing phenylalanine or tryptophan. Fields, in order: V gene, J gene, CDR3 protein.

>TRBV7-2|TRBJ2-1
CASSLVGAGLAGGKNEQFF
>TRBV6-5|TRBJ1-2
CARQKGDGYTF
>TRBV6-5|TRBJ2-7
CASSYNPGEQYF
>TRBV27|TRBJ2-3
CASSLWAFTDTQYF
>TRBV30|TRBJ1-2
CAWSDNYGYTF
>TRBV18|TRBJ2-1
CASSLGAGHEEQFF
>TRBV5-4|.
CASSLGTSANYEQYF
>TRBV7-9|TRBJ1-3
CASSLVTGLGSGNTIYF
>TRBV18|TRBJ2-1
CASSPESRGGQAEQFF
>TRBV28|TRBJ1-6
CASSLGQGNSPLHF
>TRBV19|TRBJ1-1
CASSTHRARLF
>TRBV30|TRBJ1-2
CAWNGGGQAVYGYTF
>TRBV4-2|TRBJ2-3
CASSQVTGGVGTDTQYF
>TRBV4-3|TRBJ1-1
CASSQNRGQRAFF
>TRBV29-1|TRBJ2-5
CSVGDGETQYF
>TRBV4-2|TRBJ2-7
CASQGPLSYEQYF
>TRBV7-6|TRBJ2-7
CASSFLAGVEQYF
>TRBV5-1|TRBJ1-2
CASSPDLRGQGGYTF
>TRBV29-1|TRBJ2-1
CSPQSRDFYNEQFF
>TRBV7-2|TRBJ2-3
CASSLQASGIYTDTQYF
>TRBV30|TRBJ1-3
CAWSGGTGKNTIYF
>TRBV7-9|TRBJ2-3
CASSEGQAVDTQYF
>TRBV30|TRBJ2-7
CAWSSMTGPKSYEQYF
>TRBV10-1|TRBJ2-3
CASSGQPTDTQYF
>TRBV7-9|TRBJ2-7
CASSPGPNYEQYF
>TRBV9|TRBJ1-1
CASSRDTGNTEAFF
>TRBV5-8|TRBJ2-3
CASTLDGDTQYF
>TRBV4-3|TRBJ2-7
CASSQDSFQGTGNEQYF
>TRBV11-2|TRBJ2-5
CASSPPALAGLETQYF
>TRBV30|TRBJ1-2
CAWSIGTVGGYTF
>TRBV7-2|TRBJ1-2
CASSFGQQYGYTF
>TRBV7-9|TRBJ1-2
CASTRDINDYGYTF
>TRBV11-1|TRBJ2-1
CASRLDRGLNDEQFF
>TRBV5-8|TRBJ2-2
CASSLWRFGTGDTGELFF
>TRBV25-1|TRBJ2-2
CASSDGALGELFF
>TRBV30|TRBJ1-3
CAWSVQRSSGNTIYF
>TRBV11-1|TRBJ2-5
CASSAGQGNLQETQYF